Listed below are T cell receptor beta chains from one sample, sequenced in a study of regulatory T cells in long-lasting Graves disease. One entry per CDR3 protein, called by TCRdb with MiXCR from the multiplex PCR reads. Among about 430,000 distinct CDR3 sequences listed, approximately 15% were seen once. These sequences were also reported in another study, on T cells in Graves' hyperthyroidism and ophthalmopathy.

Source: peripheral blood mononuclear cells (PBMCs), taken at new diagnosis, from a patient treated with antithyroid drugs. Receptors were obtained from a woman between 35 and 50 years old with Graves disease. The CDR3 runs from the conserved cysteine through the conserved F or W. The order of the fields is clone size, J gene, V gene, D gene, CDR3 protein, CDR3 DNA. D genes are given only for firm matches. The size entry is marked missing in some rows and otherwise reads once, few, many or a size class.

clone size: many
J gene: TRBJ2-7
V gene: TRBV12-5
D gene: TRBD1
CDR3 protein: CASVGTASSYEQYF
CDR3 DNA: TGTGCTAGTGTGGGGACAGCGAGCTCCTACGAGCAGTACTTC

clone size: NA
J gene: TRBJ2-1
V gene: TRBV5-8
D gene: NA
CDR3 protein: CASSNRRVGYNEQFF
CDR3 DNA: TGTGCCAGCAGCAACCGGAGAGTGGGCTACAATGAGCAGTTCTTC

clone size: NA
J gene: TRBJ1-5
V gene: TRBV9
D gene: NA
CDR3 protein: CASTNMGGASNQPQHF
CDR3 DNA: TGTGCCAGCACCAACATGGGGGGGGCGAGCAATCAGCCCCAGCATTTT

clone size: many
J gene: TRBJ2-2
V gene: TRBV6-1
D gene: TRBD1
CDR3 protein: CASSMTGKNTGELFF
CDR3 DNA: TGTGCCAGCAGTATGACAGGGAAGAACACCGGGGAGCTGTTTTTT

clone size: many
J gene: TRBJ2-1
V gene: TRBV5-8
D gene: NA
CDR3 protein: CASSYQGWGNDNEQFF
CDR3 DNA: TGTGCCAGCAGCTATCAAGGTTGGGGGAACGACAATGAGCAGTTCTTC

clone size: NA
J gene: TRBJ2-7
V gene: TRBV4-2
D gene: TRBD2
CDR3 protein: CASSQGTRSGDEQYF
CDR3 DNA: TGTGCCAGCAGCCAAGGGACTAGAAGTGGGGACGAGCAGTACTTC

clone size: many
J gene: TRBJ1-5
V gene: TRBV12-3/TRBV12-4
D gene: TRBD1
CDR3 protein: CASRLGTANQPQHF
CDR3 DNA: TGTGCCAGCAGACTCGGGACAGCCAATCAGCCCCAGCATTTT

clone size: many
J gene: TRBJ1-5
V gene: TRBV5-1
D gene: NA
CDR3 protein: CASSLDGQSNQPQHF
CDR3 DNA: TGCGCCAGCAGCTTGGACGGACAGAGCAATCAGCCCCAGCATTTT

clone size: many
J gene: TRBJ2-5
V gene: TRBV28
D gene: TRBD2
CDR3 protein: CASRSTGTSGRKTQYF
CDR3 DNA: TGTGCCAGCAGATCAACCGGGACTAGCGGGAGGAAGACCCAGTACTTC

clone size: many
J gene: TRBJ2-1
V gene: TRBV28
D gene: NA
CDR3 protein: CASRGDRDVSYNEQFF
CDR3 DNA: TGTGCCAGCAGGGGGGACCGGGACGTCTCCTACAATGAGCAGTTCTTC

clone size: NA
J gene: TRBJ2-4
V gene: TRBV18
D gene: NA
CDR3 protein: CASSPQAVNIQYF
CDR3 DNA: TGTGCCAGCTCACCACAGGCAGTAAACATTCAGTACTTC

clone size: NA
J gene: TRBJ1-1
V gene: TRBV7-2
D gene: NA
CDR3 protein: CASSLGRQTEAFF
CDR3 DNA: TGTGCCAGCAGCTTAGGCAGGCAGACTGAAGCTTTCTTT

clone size: many
J gene: TRBJ1-1
V gene: TRBV3-1
D gene: NA
CDR3 protein: CASSQKGTLGAFF
CDR3 DNA: TGTGCCAGCAGCCAAAAGGGGACTCTCGGAGCTTTCTTT

clone size: NA
J gene: TRBJ1-2
V gene: TRBV19
D gene: NA
CDR3 protein: CASSAREGYGYTF
CDR3 DNA: TGTGCCAGTAGTGCCAGGGAGGGCTATGGCTACACCTTC

clone size: many
J gene: TRBJ1-2
V gene: TRBV30
D gene: TRBD1
CDR3 protein: CAWRRTGALAGYTF
CDR3 DNA: TGTGCCTGGAGAAGGACAGGGGCTCTCGCTGGCTACACCTTC

clone size: NA
J gene: TRBJ2-1
V gene: TRBV24-1
D gene: TRBD2
CDR3 protein: CATSDLRTSGKLAYNEQFF
CDR3 DNA: TGTGCCACCAGTGATTTAAGGACTAGCGGGAAATTAGCCTACAATGAGCAGTTCTTC

clone size: NA
J gene: TRBJ2-3
V gene: TRBV2
D gene: TRBD1
CDR3 protein: CASRLDRGRGQQLRLRTDTQYF
CDR3 DNA: TGTGCCAGCAGGCTGGACAGGGGGCGGGGTCAGCAGCTCCGTCTTCGCACAGATACGCAGTATTTT

clone size: many
J gene: TRBJ2-5
V gene: TRBV7-9
D gene: NA
CDR3 protein: CASSAGRANKETQYF
CDR3 DNA: TGTGCCAGCAGCGCGGGTCGGGCTAACAAAGAGACCCAGTACTTC

clone size: few
J gene: TRBJ1-4
V gene: TRBV25-1
D gene: NA
CDR3 protein: CASRPPGHSNEKLFF
CDR3 DNA: TGTGCCAGCAGACCACCGGGACACTCAAATGAAAAACTGTTTTTT